This passage covers 23 T cell receptor beta chains from one sample sequenced in a study of blood T cell repertoires in COVID-19. Sequenced by immunoSEQ multiplex PCR; TCRdb stores in-frame clones only, minus some. The table includes about 210,000 clones, under 95% detected once. Sequences were obtained from peripheral blood. These receptors all stem from a man aged 25 to 45 with acute or convalescent COVID-19.

This chain joins TRBV5-8 and TRBJ2-5, with 8 bases aligning to TRBD2. CDR3 length: 15 amino acids. With 3 bases clipped from V and 1 base from J, the junction kept 5 bases outside the gene matches. Germline lookup yields CDR1 SGHTS and CDR2 YDEGEE. CDR3 sequence (DNA): TGTGCCAGCAGCTGGGGCGGGGGGCCCCAAGAGACCCAGTACTTC. Its protein is CASSWGGGPQETQYF.

The chain carries TRBV19 and TRBJ1-4; D unclear. CDR1 and CDR2 from the germline V gene are LNHDA and SQIVND (reference sequence). The CDR3 runs 14 residues. V lost 5 bases and J 0 bases, leaving 7 bases between the germline ends. CDR3 amino acids: CASSRSATNEKLFF. As DNA, the CDR3 is TGTGCCAGTAGTCGTAGTGCAACTAATGAAAAACTGTTTTTT.

V gene TRBV11-2 combines with J gene TRBJ2-1; 11 bases fit TRBD2. The V segment lost 4 bases and the J segment 6 bases; nucleotides outside the gene matches: 8. This CDR3 has 16 residues. CDR1 and CDR2 from the germline V gene are SGHAT and FQNNGV. The CDR3 DNA is TGTGCCAGCAGCTCTTCACTAGCGGGAGCACCCAATGAGCAGTTCTTC. This gives the protein CASSSSLAGAPNEQFF.

CDR3 in DNA: TGTGCCAGCAGCTTCGACAGGGTTTATGATTCACCCCTCCACTTT. It codes for CASSFDRVYDSPLHF. The chain joins TRBV11-3 to TRBJ1-6, with 7 bases lining up with TRBD1. V was clipped by 3 bases and J by 8 bases; unmatched bases: 7. Germline CDR1 SGHNT, CDR2 YENEEA. This CDR3 has 15 residues.

This rearrangement joins TRBV15 to TRBJ2-6; a weak D match, TRBD2 (6 bases). Germline V gene lookup returns CDR1 LNHNV and CDR2 YYDKDF (reference sequence). V dropped 1 base and J dropped 4 bases, with 14 bases sitting between them. The CDR3 totals 17 residues. The CDR3 bases are TGTGCCACCAGCAGAGGGGGTGCGGGGTTCGGGGCCAACGTCCTGACTTTC. Its protein is CATSRGGAGFGANVLTF.

The chain has TRBV10-3 and TRBJ2-3, with TRBD1 matching over 12 bases. V trimming: 3 bases; J trimming: 5 bases; junction bases outside the gene matches: 9. CDR3 length: 17 residues. The germline V gene encodes CDR1 ENHRY and CDR2 SYGVKD. CDR3 in amino acids: CAISEAKGQGAKDTQYF. The CDR3 DNA is TGTGCCATCAGTGAAGCGAAGGGACAGGGGGCGAAAGATACGCAGTATTTT.

The chain combines TRBV9 with TRBJ2-7, with D unresolved. The CDR3 sequence is 13 residues long. Germline loops: CDR1 SGDLS, CDR2 YYNGEE. The V end lost 3 bases, the J end lost 7 bases, and 14 bases lay between the germline ends. This chain's CDR3 is CASSGTDGGEQYF. CDR3 coding DNA: TGTGCCAGCAGCGGAACCGACGGCGGAGAGCAGTACTTC. The full variable domain, rest sourced from reference TRBV9 and TRBJ2-7, is DSGVTQTPKHLITATGQRVTLRCSPRSGDLSVYWYQQSLDQGLQFLIQYYNGEERAKGNILERFSAQQFPDLHSELNLSSLELGDSALYFCASSGTDGGEQYFGPGTRLTVT.

This chain connects TRBV5-1 to TRBJ2-7; D may be TRBD2 (6 bases). V lost 2 bases to trimming and J lost 0 bases, with 15 bases between them. Germline CDR1 is SGHRS and CDR2 is YFSETQ. CDR3 length equals 16 residues. CDR3 nucleotides: TGCGCCAGCAGCTTTATATTGGGGGGTAGCTCCTACGAGCAGTACTTC. Protein: CASSFILGGSSYEQYF.

The chain combines TRBV7-9 with TRBJ1-4; D gene ambiguous. Trimming removed 2 bases at V and 0 bases at J, with 4 bases between. Per the germline V gene, CDR1 is SEHNR and CDR2 is FQNEAQ (reference sequence). CDR3 length: 14 amino acids. CDR3 in DNA: TGTGCCAGCAGCTTATCAGCAACTAATGAAAAACTGTTTTTT. Amino acids: CASSLSATNEKLFF.

The V and J genes are TRBV28 and TRBJ1-4; 9 nucleotides line up with TRBD1. From germline, CDR1 is MDHEN and CDR2 SYDVKM. There are 14 residues in the CDR3. V shed 2 bases and J 7 bases; nucleotides not matched to a gene: 2. CDR3 DNA: TGTGCCAGCAGTTTACAGACAGGGGGTGAAAAACTGTTTTTT. Its protein is CASSLQTGGEKLFF.

The sample holds one count of this clone. The chain has TRBV5-4 and TRBJ2-6; D is undetermined. The CDR3 is made up of 13 amino acids. Per germline, CDR1 SGHNT and CDR2 YYREEE (reference sequence). Trimming removed 7 bases from V and 2 bases from J, with 7 bases in between. CDR3 bases: TGTGCCAGCTTATCAGCTGGGGCCAACGTCCTGACTTTC. Its protein is CASLSAGANVLTF.

This chain connects TRBV5-1 to TRBJ1-4; 7 nucleotides match TRBD1. CDR3 length equals 15 residues. The germline gives CDR1 SGHRS, CDR2 YFSETQ. V shed 4 bases, J shed 2 bases, and the junction held 5 bases outside the gene matches. In DNA, the CDR3 is TGCGCCAGCAGCGCCCGGGACAGCACTAATGAAAAACTGTTTTTT. Protein product: CASSARDSTNEKLFF.

V gene TRBV18 combines with J gene TRBJ1-3; 8 bases fit TRBD1. CDR3 length: 15 residues. V trimming: 3 bases; J trimming: 4 bases; junction bases outside the gene matches: 5. Germline V gene data show CDR1 as KGHSH and CDR2 as LQKENI. The CDR3 reads CASSPKTGVGNTIYF. The CDR3 nucleotides are TGTGCCAGCTCACCCAAGACAGGGGTGGGAAACACCATATATTTT.

J is TRBJ1-6 and V is TRBV30; perhaps TRBD1 as D (6 bases). Germline CDR1 reads GTSNPN; CDR2 reads SVGIG (reference sequence). The CDR3 covers 14 residues. Trimming removed 3 bases from V and 9 bases from J, with 15 bases in between. The CDR3: CAWSSAGASSPLHF. CDR3 sequence (DNA): TGTGCCTGGAGCTCCGCGGGGGCGAGTTCACCCCTCCACTTT.

This chain joins TRBV28 and TRBJ2-1; tentative D call: TRBD2 (5 bases). The CDR3 runs 13 residues. The germline V gene encodes CDR1 MDHEN and CDR2 SYDVKM. Trimming removed 0 bases from V and 9 bases from J, with 9 bases in between. The CDR3 DNA follows: TGTGCCAGCAGTTTATGGCCGGGAAGTGAGCAGTTCTTC. Translation: CASSLWPGSEQFF.

This sequence joins TRBV10-3 and TRBJ1-1; 8 bases line up with TRBD1. Losses at the gene ends were 0 bases for V and 6 bases for J; bases not matched to a gene: 9. CDR3 length: 16 amino acids. The germline V gene has CDR1 ENHRY and CDR2 SYGVKD. This CDR3 is CAISESPTGVRAEAFF. The CDR3 DNA sequence: TGTGCCATCAGTGAGTCCCCGACAGGGGTGAGGGCTGAAGCTTTCTTT.

The chain links TRBV28 to TRBJ2-7, with D perhaps TRBD2 (5 bases). This CDR3 is built from 15 residues. The V end was cut by 5 bases, the J end by 2 bases, with 16 bases between. CDR1 is MDHEN and CDR2 is SYDVKM in the germline V gene. CDR3 amino acids: CASSPGLNQPYEQYF. As DNA, the CDR3 is TGTGCCAGCAGTCCCGGACTCAATCAACCCTACGAGCAGTACTTC.

The chain combines TRBV11-3 with TRBJ2-1, with TRBD1 identical over 7 bases. Germline trimming cut 5 bases from V and 4 bases from J; bases unmatched to any gene: 8. The CDR3 has 15 residues. Per germline, CDR1 SGHNT and CDR2 YENEEA. This CDR3 is CASSRDRDRYNEQFF. The CDR3 nucleotides read TGTGCCAGCAGCCGCGACCGGGACAGATACAATGAGCAGTTCTTC.

This clone was seen a few times. V gene TRBV9 combines with J gene TRBJ2-2; the D gene is possibly TRBD2 (5 bases). The CDR3 contains 14 residues. Germline V gene sequence: CDR1 SGDLS, CDR2 YYNGEE. Deletions cut 5 bases from V and 1 base from J, with 9 bases between. CDR3 in DNA: TGTGCCAGCAGGGCGGGCAGGAACACCGGGGAGCTGTTTTTT. Amino acids: CASRAGRNTGELFF.

The chain joins TRBV19 to TRBJ1-2; TRBD1 aligns across 8 bases. This CDR3 comprises 14 residues. Germline CDR1 reads LNHDA; CDR2 reads SQIVND (reference sequence). J was trimmed by 8 bases and V by 1 base; bases with no gene match: 6. CDR3 sequence: CASSIGGRGRGYTF. CDR3 sequence (DNA): TGTGCCAGTAGTATAGGAGGCAGGGGGCGAGGCTACACCTTC.

The chain combines TRBV18 with TRBJ2-7; D possibly corresponds to TRBD1 (6 bases). The V gene lost 3 bases and the J gene lost 6 bases, with 21 bases spanning the gap. CDR3 length: 16 residues. Germline assignment: CDR1 KGHSH and CDR2 LQKENI. In nucleotides, the CDR3 is TGTGCCAGCTCACCTTCCCTCCGGACAGACTTCGTCGAGCAGTACTTC. Its protein is CASSPSLRTDFVEQYF. Variable domain in full (rest from reference TRBV18 and TRBJ2-7): NAGVMQNPRHLVRRRGQEARLRCSPMKGHSHVYWYRQLPEEGLKFMVYLQKENIIDESGMPKERFSAEFPKEGPSILRIQQVVRGDSAAYFCASSPSLRTDFVEQYFGPGTRLTVT.

The genes are TRBV9 and TRBJ2-1, with D possibly TRBD1 on 5 matching bases. Germline CDR1 is SGDLS and CDR2 is YYNGEE. The CDR3 extends over 16 amino acids. Trimming left V 0 bases short and J 5 bases short, with 15 bases between. The CDR3 nucleotides read TGTGCCAGCAGCGTAGGGGGCTCCCCCACTGACAATGAGCAGTTCTTC. Translated, it gives CASSVGGSPTDNEQFF.

The chain combines TRBV5-1 with TRBJ2-3; 9 bases match TRBD2. The V and J ends lost 3 bases and 0 bases, in that order; junction bases with no gene match: 5. This CDR3 contains 16 residues. The germline CDR1 and CDR2 sequences are SGHRS and YFSETQ. CDR3 protein: CASSYGLAKSTDTQYF. Here the CDR3 DNA reads TGCGCCAGCAGCTATGGACTAGCGAAGAGCACAGATACGCAGTATTTT.